The source of this T cell receptor (beta chain) is a study of PD-1 blockade in mismatch repair-deficient tumors. The table came from immunoSEQ multiplex PCR; TCRdb's copy has only in-frame clones and leaves some out. The sample contains 130,000 or so clones, about 86% of which appear only once. The TCR-sequenced patients were three responders to pembrolizumab. In germline, CDR1 is LNHDA, CDR2 SQIVND (reference sequence). Trimming cost V 7 bases and J 0 bases, with 9 bases left between them. This CDR3 region has 13 residues. The TCR originated in an adult with mismatch repair-deficient cancer. The input for sequencing was peripheral blood, taken 44 weeks after starting pembrolizumab. J is TRBJ1-1 and V is TRBV19; D uncertain. CDR3 bases: TGTGCCAGTAAAAAGGAGATGAACACTGAAGCTTTCTTT. This gives the protein CASKKEMNTEAFF.